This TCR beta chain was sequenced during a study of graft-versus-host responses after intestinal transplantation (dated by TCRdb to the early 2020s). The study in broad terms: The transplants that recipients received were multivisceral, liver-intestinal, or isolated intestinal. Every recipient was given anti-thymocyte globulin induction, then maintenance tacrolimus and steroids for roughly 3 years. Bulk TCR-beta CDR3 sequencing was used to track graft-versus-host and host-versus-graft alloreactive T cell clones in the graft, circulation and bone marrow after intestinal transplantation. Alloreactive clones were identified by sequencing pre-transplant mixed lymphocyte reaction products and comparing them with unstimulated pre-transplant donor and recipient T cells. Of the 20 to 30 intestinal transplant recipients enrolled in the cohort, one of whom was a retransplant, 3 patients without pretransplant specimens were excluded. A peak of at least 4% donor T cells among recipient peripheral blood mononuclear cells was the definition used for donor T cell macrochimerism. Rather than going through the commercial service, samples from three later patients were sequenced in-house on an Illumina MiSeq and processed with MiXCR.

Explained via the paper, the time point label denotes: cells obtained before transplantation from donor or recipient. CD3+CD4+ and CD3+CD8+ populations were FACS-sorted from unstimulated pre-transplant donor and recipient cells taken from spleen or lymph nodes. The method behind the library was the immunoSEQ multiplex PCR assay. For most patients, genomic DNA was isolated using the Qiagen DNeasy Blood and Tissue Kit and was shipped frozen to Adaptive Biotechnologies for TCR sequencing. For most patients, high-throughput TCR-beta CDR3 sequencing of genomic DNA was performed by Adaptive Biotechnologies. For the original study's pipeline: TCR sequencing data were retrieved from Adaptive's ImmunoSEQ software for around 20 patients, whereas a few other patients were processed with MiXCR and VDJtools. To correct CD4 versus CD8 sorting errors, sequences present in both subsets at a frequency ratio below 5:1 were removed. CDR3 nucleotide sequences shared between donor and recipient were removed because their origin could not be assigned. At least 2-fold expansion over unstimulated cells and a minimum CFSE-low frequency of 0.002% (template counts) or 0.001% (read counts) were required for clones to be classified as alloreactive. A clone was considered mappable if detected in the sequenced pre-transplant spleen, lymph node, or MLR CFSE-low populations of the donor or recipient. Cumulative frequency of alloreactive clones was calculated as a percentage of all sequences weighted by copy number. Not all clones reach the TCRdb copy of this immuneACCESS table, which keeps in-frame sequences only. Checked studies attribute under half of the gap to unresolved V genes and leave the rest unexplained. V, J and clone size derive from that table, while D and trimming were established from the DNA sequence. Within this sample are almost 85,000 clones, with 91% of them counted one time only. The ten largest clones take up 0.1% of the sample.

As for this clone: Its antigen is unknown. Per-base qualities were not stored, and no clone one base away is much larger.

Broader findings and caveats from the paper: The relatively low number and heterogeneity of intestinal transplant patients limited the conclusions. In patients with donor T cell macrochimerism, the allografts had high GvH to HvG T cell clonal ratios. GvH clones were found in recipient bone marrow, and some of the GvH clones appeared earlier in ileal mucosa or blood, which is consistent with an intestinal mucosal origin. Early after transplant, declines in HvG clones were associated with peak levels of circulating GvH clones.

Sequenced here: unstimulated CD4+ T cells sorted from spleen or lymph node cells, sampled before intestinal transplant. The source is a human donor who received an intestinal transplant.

The sequence in DNA is TGTGCCAGCAGCTTTAGCGGCGAGACCCAGTACTTC. Its protein is CASSFSGETQYF. This chain is built from TRBV7-9 and TRBJ2-5, with TRBD2 perhaps the D gene, on 6 matching bases. Trimming removed 3 bases from V and 5 bases from J, leaving 7 bases between the germline ends. CDR1 is given as SEHNR and CDR2 as FQNEAQ, both from the germline V gene (reference sequence). Taken from cysteine to phenylalanine, the CDR3 has 12 residues. Only the CDR3 DNA is retained, 36 bases long and in frame from the first base.